What follows are 13 T cell receptor beta chains derived from one specimen sequenced in a study of cytomegalovirus exposure and HLA in healthy donors. PCR employed 60 Vbeta and 13 Jbeta primers. Libraries were prepared by immunoSEQ multiplex PCR; TCRdb keeps only in-frame clonotypes and omits some of them. The sample includes 150,000 to 170,000 clones, around 75% seen only once; the top ten take around 7.2%. Sequencing was carried out using PBMCs. These TCRs come from a man aged 25 to 45 in good health and CMV-seropositive.

This clone was observed a single time. V usage is TRBV25-1 and J usage is TRBJ1-1; D might be TRBD1 (6 bases). Germline V gives CDR1 MGHDK, CDR2 SYGVNS. The CDR3 loop spans 15 amino acids. Trimming pared 3 bases from V and 10 bases from J, leaving 21 bases between. CDR3 protein: CASSDEGGYGYGAFF. In DNA, the CDR3 is TGTGCCAGCAGTGATGAAGGGGGTTACGGATACGGAGCTTTCTTT.

The rearrangement uses TRBV7-2 and TRBJ1-1; no clear D gene. In germline, CDR1 is SGHTA, CDR2 FQGNSA. The CDR3 has 12 amino acids. V lost 5 bases to trimming and J lost 5 bases, with 9 bases between them. The CDR3 region is CASSPGWTEAFF. The CDR3 DNA follows: TGTGCCAGCAGCCCCGGTTGGACTGAAGCTTTCTTT.

The genes are TRBV2 and TRBJ1-3; D may be TRBD1 (6 bases). The length of the CDR3 is 16 residues. Germline CDR1 is SNHLY and CDR2 is FYNNEI. The V end was cut by 0 bases, the J end by 0 bases, with 9 bases between. CDR3 nucleotides: TGTGCCAGCAGTGAAGCCAGGGGAGACTCTGGAAACACCATATATTTT. Protein product: CASSEARGDSGNTIYF.

Note on this clone: Other DNA sequences in this sample translate to the same CDR3. The J gene is TRBJ2-2, the V gene TRBV29-1, with D maybe TRBD2 (5 bases). V was pared by 3 bases and J by 5 bases, with 7 bases between. This CDR3 comprises 12 residues. CDR1 SQVTM and CDR2 ANQGSEA come from the germline V gene. This chain's CDR3 is CSVDRGTGELFF. As DNA, the CDR3 is TGCAGCGTTGACCGAGGGACCGGGGAGCTGTTTTTT.

This clone occurred a few times. This rearrangement joins TRBV7-9 to TRBJ2-7; D might be TRBD1 (6 bases). This CDR3 is 13 amino acids long. V was shortened by 3 bases and J by 5 bases, with 11 bases between the two germline ends. The germline V gene has CDR1 SEHNR and CDR2 FQNEAQ (reference sequence). In DNA, the CDR3 is TGTGCCAGCAGCTTGGAGACAGGAGACGAGCAGTACTTC. Protein: CASSLETGDEQYF.

V gene TRBV2 combines with J gene TRBJ2-1, with D perhaps matching TRBD1 (6 bases). V lost 2 bases, J lost 2 bases, and 13 bases lay in between. Germline V gene data show CDR1 as SNHLY and CDR2 as FYNNEI. The CDR3 totals 16 residues. The CDR3, as DNA: TGTGCCAGCAGTGAATCGGGGACAATGGCCTACAATGAGCAGTTCTTC. Translation gives CASSESGTMAYNEQFF. The full variable domain, with the rest looked up from reference TRBV2 and TRBJ2-1, is EPEVTQTPSHQVTQMGQEVILRCVPISNHLYFYWYRQILGQKVEFLVSFYNNEISEKSEIFDDQFSVERPDGSNFTLKIRSTKLEDSAMYFCASSESGTMAYNEQFFGPGTRLTVL.

The chain has TRBV30 and TRBJ2-5; D uncertain. The CDR3 runs to 12 residues. Trimming shortened V by 2 bases and J by 5 bases, and 9 bases separated the two germline ends. The germline V gene has CDR1 GTSNPN and CDR2 SVGIG (reference sequence). Written as DNA, the CDR3 is TGTGCCTGGAGTTCACTTCCGGAGACCCAGTACTTC. Its translation is CAWSSLPETQYF.

V and J are TRBV15 and TRBJ1-3; D perhaps matches TRBD1 (6 bases). Per the germline V gene, CDR1 is LNHNV and CDR2 is YYDKDF (reference sequence). Between the trimmed V and J ends, which lost 4 bases and 0 bases, there was a span of 10 bases. The CDR3 length is 15 residues. CDR3 sequence: CATSNQGRSGNTIYF. CDR3 nucleotides: TGTGCCACCAGCAATCAGGGGCGCTCTGGAAACACCATATATTTT. Combining the CDR3 with reference TRBV15 and TRBJ1-3 gives the whole variable domain DAMVIQNPRYQVTQFGKPVTLSCSQTLNHNVMYWYQQKSSQAPKLLFHYYDKDFNNEADTPDNFQSRRPNTSFCFLDIRSPGLGDTAMYLCATSNQGRSGNTIYFGEGSWLTVV.

The rearrangement joins TRBV25-1 to TRBJ2-7; 9 bases align to TRBD1. Germline V gene lookup returns CDR1 MGHDK and CDR2 SYGVNS. V was pared by 3 bases and J by 5 bases, with 8 bases of the junction left unmatched. CDR3 length equals 15 residues. This CDR3 is CASSDPGTGRDEQYF. In nucleotides, the CDR3 is TGTGCCAGCAGTGACCCCGGGACAGGGAGGGACGAGCAGTACTTC.

The gene calls are TRBV9 and TRBJ1-4, with unresolved D. Germline V gives CDR1 SGDLS, CDR2 YYNGEE. Trimming removed 4 bases at V and 8 bases at J, with 12 bases between. The CDR3 is 13 residues long. The CDR3 reads CASSLALHEKLFF. Written as DNA, the CDR3 is TGTGCCAGCAGCCTGGCTCTTCACGAAAAACTGTTTTTT. Looking up the rest from reference TRBV9 and TRBJ1-4 gives the full variable domain: DSGVTQTPKHLITATGQRVTLRCSPRSGDLSVYWYQQSLDQGLQFLIQYYNGEERAKGNILERFSAQQFPDLHSELNLSSLELGDSALYFCASSLALHEKLFFGSGTQLSVL.

The V and J genes are TRBV7-3 and TRBJ2-3; D uncertain. The CDR3 consists of 13 residues. Germline lookup yields CDR1 SGHTA and CDR2 FQGTGA. V was trimmed by 1 base and J by 9 bases, leaving 11 bases between them. Written as DNA, the CDR3 is TGTGCCAGCAGCTTAATTCCCGGAGACACGCAGTATTTT. The encoded protein is CASSLIPGDTQYF.

The chain has TRBV7-2 and TRBJ1-2, with D perhaps TRBD1 (6 bases). The CDR3 runs to 14 residues. Trimming stripped 5 bases from V and 0 bases from J, with 10 bases between. Per the germline V gene, CDR1 is SGHTA and CDR2 is FQGNSA. DNA for the CDR3: TGTGCCAGCAGCAGGGGACAACCTAACTATGGCTACACCTTC. It yields the protein CASSRGQPNYGYTF.

The chain combines TRBV5-4 with TRBJ2-5, with 12 positions matching TRBD2. Germline CDR1 is SGHNT and CDR2 is YYREEE (reference sequence). After removal of 2 bases from V and 5 bases from J, the junction contained 7 bases not matched to a gene. CDR3 length: 16 amino acids. The CDR3 loop is CASSFPATSGSETQYF. CDR3 sequence (DNA): TGTGCCAGCAGCTTTCCCGCGACTAGCGGGAGTGAGACCCAGTACTTC. Filled out from reference TRBV5-4 and TRBJ2-5, the complete variable domain reads ETGVTQSPTHLIKTRGQQVTLRCSSQSGHNTVSWYQQALGQGPQFIFQYYREEENGRGNFPPRFSGLQFPNYSSELNVNALELDDSALYLCASSFPATSGSETQYFGPGTRLLVL.